This TCR beta chain was sequenced in a study of blood T cell repertoires in COVID-19. Study-level information: From the United States, Italy and Spain came samples of acute and convalescent COVID-19. The analysed material was cDNA or gDNA that came from T cells, B-cell-depleted T cells, or PBMCs.

In this sample, this clone turned up once. In the source study's methods: For nucleated cells, counts were estimated from reference gene primer amplification. Method: immunoSEQ multiplex PCR; TCRdb's copy keeps in-frame clones and lacks some. V and J calls and clone size are those listed in that table; D and trimming were worked out from the DNA. The sample shows 40,000 to 50,000 clones, about 80% of them seen only once. The CDR3 runs 16 residues. CDR1 is SGHTA, CDR2 FQGNSA, per germline. V was pared by 7 bases and J by 1 base, with 14 bases between. The TCR originated in a man between 70 and 80 years old with active or convalescent COVID-19. Sample: peripheral blood. The chain uses TRBV7-2 and TRBJ1-6, with D unclear. For the CDR3, the DNA is TGTGCCAGCACGCAAGGTTCGAGGTCCTATAATTCACCCCTCCACTTT. Amino acids: CASTQGSRSYNSPLHF. Full variable domain (missing parts from reference TRBV7-2 and TRBJ1-6): GAGVSQSPSNKVTEKGKDVELRCDPISGHTALYWYRQSLGQGLEFLIYFQGNSAPDKSGLPSDRFSAERTGGSVSTLTIQRTQQEDSAVYLCASTQGSRSYNSPLHFGNGTRLTVT.